This T cell receptor beta chain comes out of a study of T cell repertoires in cytomegalovirus infection. TCRdb ran MiXCR on the reads and lists one entry per CDR3 protein. The sample holds about 900,000 distinct CDR3 sequences, around 30% seen once. The V and J ends lost 2 bases and 2 bases, in that order; junction bases with no gene match: 11. CDR3 length equals 17 residues. In germline, CDR1 is MNHEY, CDR2 SMNVEV (reference sequence). This clonotype was recorded at least ten times. The antigen remains unidentified. The chain has TRBV27 and TRBJ1-2; 7 bases agree with TRBD1. The origin of this receptor is a human donor in good health (CMV status not recorded). Some clones in this sample may be carry-over from other donors' samples. Source: cultured CD8+ T cells from PBMCs, taken from culture after CMV antigen stimulation. This CDR3 reads CASSLRQGVWSNYGYTF. The CDR3, as DNA: TGTGCCAGCAGTTTAAGGCAGGGGGTTTGGTCAAACTATGGCTACACCTTC.